The 22 T cell receptor beta chains in this list originate from one sample, sequenced in a study of T cells in localized non-small cell lung cancer (dated by TCRdb to the early 2020s). The library was made by the immunoSEQ multiplex PCR assay. The table comes from immuneACCESS by way of TCRdb, which keeps in-frame sequences with V and J called. Part of the clones is missing from these tables; in studies checked, under half for an unresolved V gene and the rest for unknown reasons. The sample profile shows 65,000 to 90,000 clones; over 70% of them were found once. The leading ten clones occupy approximately 21% of the sample. Here the sequenced sample was PBMCs, taken before any cancer treatment. These receptors all come from a man between 35 and 75 years old with stage II squamous cell lung carcinoma.

The chain combines TRBV6-5 with TRBJ1-5, with a possible D match to TRBD1 (5 bases). CDR1 and CDR2 from the germline V gene are MNHEY and SVGAGI. The V and J ends lost 7 bases and 2 bases respectively, with 12 bases between them. This CDR3 is 14 amino acids long. The CDR3 sequence is CASKLSGGNQPQHF. The CDR3 coding sequence is TGTGCCAGCAAATTATCGGGGGGCAATCAGCCCCAGCATTTT.

The CDR3 DNA sequence: TGTGCCAGCAGTTACTCTGAGACAAATAATTCACCCCTCCACTTT. Its translation is CASSYSETNNSPLHF. The rearrangement joins TRBV6-6 to TRBJ1-6; no clear D gene. This CDR3 contains 15 residues. V was cut by 0 bases and J by 5 bases, with 8 bases left in between. Germline assignment: CDR1 MNHNY and CDR2 SVGAGI (reference sequence).

The rearrangement links TRBV28 to TRBJ2-7, with 8 bases lining up with TRBD2. Germline CDR1 is MDHEN and CDR2 is SYDVKM. V lost 4 bases and J lost 6; bases outside the gene matches: 8. This CDR3 contains 14 residues. The CDR3: CASSSTSGRIEQYF. CDR3 sequence (DNA): TGTGCCAGCAGTTCAACTAGCGGTCGGATCGAGCAGTACTTC.

The gene calls are TRBV15 and TRBJ2-7; 8 bases map to TRBD1. This CDR3 is 13 amino acids long. Germline loops: CDR1 LNHNV, CDR2 YYDKDF (reference sequence). V was pared by 6 bases and J by 5 bases, with 6 bases of the junction left unmatched. The CDR3 reads CATSSGGLNEQYF. CDR3 coding DNA: TGTGCCACCAGTTCAGGGGGCCTGAACGAGCAGTACTTC.

J is TRBJ2-5 and V is TRBV6-5; D call uncertain. The closer fit of TRBJ2-7 to the DNA end suggests the J call may be wrong. CDR1 and CDR2 from the germline V gene are MNHEY and SVGAGI. The CDR3 loop spans 14 amino acids. Here the CDR3 DNA reads TGTGCCAGCAGTTCCCTCACACCCCCGGGCGAGCAGTACTTC. Its protein is CASSSLTPPGEQYF.

V usage is TRBV7-6 and J usage is TRBJ1-3; D not certain. The CDR3 spans 14 residues. Trimming took 1 base from V and 0 from J, leaving 4 bases between them. Looked up from germline, CDR1 is SGHVS and CDR2 is FNYEAQ. The CDR3 sequence: CASSLGSSGNTIYF. DNA for the CDR3: TGTGCCAGCAGCTTAGGGAGCTCTGGAAACACCATATATTTT.

This clone has just a few counts. In DNA, the CDR3 is TGTGCCAGCAGCAACCACAAGGGGGCGCTTGAAAAACTGTTTTTT. This translates into CASSNHKGALEKLFF. The chain is built from TRBV21-1 and TRBJ1-4; the table's D gene call, TRBD1, was not cross checked with the DNA. TRBV21-1 is flagged as a pseudogene. The CDR3 spans 15 residues.

J is TRBJ2-3 and V is TRBV4-1, with 7 positions matching TRBD2. The V and J ends lost 0 bases and 3 bases, in that order; junction bases with no gene match: 6. This CDR3 has 16 amino acids. CDR1 is MGHRA and CDR2 is YSYEKL in the germline V gene. The CDR3 is CASSQEAGVGTDTQYF. CDR3 DNA sequence: TGCGCCAGCAGCCAAGAGGCGGGGGTCGGGACAGATACGCAGTATTTT.

This chain joins TRBV7-9 and TRBJ1-2, with D perhaps TRBD1 (6 bases). Germline CDR1 and CDR2: SEHNR and FQNEAQ (reference sequence). Deletions cut 1 base from V and 7 bases from J, with 7 bases between. CDR3 length equals 12 residues. For the CDR3, the DNA is TGTGCCAGCAGCTTAGACAGGGTTGGCTACACCTTC. Translation gives CASSLDRVGYTF.

This clone was seen once. A much larger clone differs from this one at a single base, so this may be a read error. Other DNA sequences within the sample encode an identical CDR3. The chain employs TRBV9 and TRBJ1-2, with D possibly TRBD1 on 5 matching bases. The length of the CDR3 is 13 residues. Germline V lookup: CDR1 SGDLS, CDR2 YYNGEE. V lost 0 bases to trimming and J lost 2 bases, with 5 bases between them. In DNA form, the CDR3 reads TGTGCCAGCAGCGTAGACAGGAACTATGGCTACACCTTC. Protein product: CASSVDRNYGYTF. The variable domain in full, with the rest retrieved from reference TRBV9 and TRBJ1-2, is DSGVTQTPKHLITATGQRVTLRCSPRSGDLSVYWYQQSLDQGLQFLIQYYNGEERAKGNILERFSAQQFPDLHSELNLSSLELGDSALYFCASSVDRNYGYTFGSGTRLTVV.

The rearrangement links TRBV5-6 to TRBJ1-1, with D uncertain. The CDR3 contains 14 residues. Trimming removed 1 base from V and 7 bases from J, with 14 bases in between. Germline CDR1 reads SGHDT; CDR2 reads YYEEEE. The CDR3 bases are TGTGCCAGCAGCTTGATTAGCCTGACACTTGAAGCTTTCTTT. This sequence encodes CASSLISLTLEAFF.

V and J are TRBV28 and TRBJ2-3; 7 nucleotides align to TRBD1. V dropped 5 bases and J dropped 0; count of bases not matched to a gene: 5. Germline V gene lookup returns CDR1 MDHEN and CDR2 SYDVKM. The CDR3 has 15 amino acids. The chain's CDR3 is CASSNRGASTDTQYF. In DNA, the CDR3 is TGTGCCAGCAGTAACAGGGGTGCTAGCACAGATACGCAGTATTTT.

This clone has just one count. V and J are TRBV5-5 and TRBJ1-5, with TRBD1 identical over 7 bases. CDR1 and CDR2 (germline): SGHKS, YYEKEE (reference sequence). CDR3 length equals 14 residues. The V gene end was trimmed by 4 bases and the J gene end by 4 bases; junction bases not matched to a gene: 5. The CDR3 DNA reads TGTGCCAGCAGCACTGGGACAGAGAATCAGCCCCAGCATTTT. Protein sequence: CASSTGTENQPQHF.

This clone is deemed medium-sized. This chain connects TRBV19 to TRBJ1-1, with D perhaps matching TRBD1 (5 bases). The CDR3 contains 15 residues. V dropped 5 bases and J dropped 0 bases, with 13 bases sitting between them. Germline V gene sequence: CDR1 LNHDA, CDR2 SQIVND (reference sequence). The CDR3 protein is CASSFLGTVNTEAFF. CDR3 bases: TGTGCCAGTAGTTTCCTAGGGACGGTGAACACTGAAGCTTTCTTT.

The chain employs TRBV6-6 and TRBJ1-4, with 11 bases that match TRBD1. This CDR3 is built from 14 residues. The V segment lost 4 bases and the J segment 8 bases; nucleotides outside the gene matches: 3. Germline lookup yields CDR1 MNHNY and CDR2 SVGAGI (reference sequence). CDR3 region: CASSSGTGGEKLFF. DNA of the CDR3: TGTGCCAGCAGTTCGGGGACAGGGGGGGAAAAACTGTTTTTT.

The V call is TRBV28, the J call TRBJ2-7; 7 bases match TRBD2. In germline, CDR1 is MDHEN, CDR2 SYDVKM. The CDR3 runs 16 residues. V shed 3 bases and J 0 bases; nucleotides not matched to a gene: 8. DNA of the CDR3: TGTGCCAGCAGTTTCCCGACCGGGAGGAGCTCCTACGAGCAGTACTTC. Translated, it gives CASSFPTGRSSYEQYF.

In DNA form, the CDR3 reads TGTGCCAGCAGCCCGGGGATTACTCGGCAGAACACTGAAGCTTTCTTT. Its protein product is CASSPGITRQNTEAFF. The chain couples TRBV7-3 to TRBJ1-1; D ambiguous. The V end lost 5 bases, the J end lost 1 base, and 17 bases lay between the germline ends. CDR3 length: 16 amino acids. The V gene's germline CDR1 is SGHTA and CDR2 FQGTGA. Full variable domain (outside the CDR3, taken from reference TRBV7-3 and TRBJ1-1): GAGVSQTPSNKVTEKGKYVELRCDPISGHTALYWYRQSLGQGPEFLIYFQGTGAADDSGLPNDRFFAVRPEGSVSTLKIQRTERGDSAVYLCASSPGITRQNTEAFFGQGTRLTVV.

This clone was seen a handful of times. V is TRBV18 and J is TRBJ1-4; perhaps TRBD1 as D (5 bases). Trimming cost V 6 bases and J 6 bases, with 17 bases left between them. The germline CDR1 and CDR2 sequences are KGHSH and LQKENI. CDR3 length equals 15 residues. As DNA, the CDR3 is TGTGCCAGCTCGCCGCCCGGGGCAGTCCATGAAAAACTGTTTTTT. This translates into CASSPPGAVHEKLFF.

The chain has TRBV4-3 and TRBJ1-2; a possible D gene is TRBD1 (6 bases). V shed 5 bases and J shed 3 bases, with 16 bases lying between them. The germline gives CDR1 LGHNA, CDR2 YSLEER. This CDR3 spans 15 amino acids. In DNA form, the CDR3 reads TGCGCCAGCAGCGTAGGGGGACCGGACGACTATGGCTACACCTTC. It specifies CASSVGGPDDYGYTF.

This sequence joins TRBV27 and TRBJ2-3, with D uncertain. The germline CDR1 and CDR2 sequences are MNHEY and SMNVEV (reference sequence). The CDR3 spans 13 residues. Trimming took off 6 bases at V and 13 bases at J, with 20 bases between the two ends. For the CDR3, the DNA is TGTGCCAGCAGACCGTCGACCTACTCGCAGGAGTATTTT. Its protein product is CASRPSTYSQEYF.

The CDR3 reads CASSEVGDSYEQYF. CDR3 in DNA: TGTGCCAGCAGCGAGGTAGGGGACTCCTACGAGCAGTACTTC. V usage is TRBV9 and J usage is TRBJ2-7, with D tentatively TRBD1 (5 bases). Trimming stripped 3 bases from V and 0 bases from J, with 10 bases between. CDR1 SGDLS and CDR2 YYNGEE come from the germline V gene. CDR3 length: 14 residues. Filled out from reference TRBV9 and TRBJ2-7, the complete variable domain reads DSGVTQTPKHLITATGQRVTLRCSPRSGDLSVYWYQQSLDQGLQFLIQYYNGEERAKGNILERFSAQQFPDLHSELNLSSLELGDSALYFCASSEVGDSYEQYFGPGTRLTVT.

This clone has just one count. The chain carries TRBV7-9 and TRBJ2-1; 11 bases match TRBD2. The CDR3 runs 18 residues. The germline V gene encodes CDR1 SEHNR and CDR2 FQNEAQ (reference sequence). V lost 1 base, J lost 4 bases, and 9 bases stayed unmatched. The CDR3: CASSLVSGLAGGYNEQFF. CDR3 in DNA: TGTGCCAGCAGCTTAGTATCGGGGCTAGCGGGGGGTTACAATGAGCAGTTCTTC.